The rows below give T cell receptor beta chains drawn from one sample of a study of T cell responses to AZD1222 COVID-19 vaccine. Only in-frame clones appear in the TCRdb table, and some are missing; sequencing was by immunoSEQ multiplex PCR. The table records 130,000 to 150,000 clones, 85% to 95% of them present only once. Sequencing used peripheral blood, obtained on day 0 of AZD1222 vaccination. The receptors were gathered from an adult in good health. Both conserved end residues are part of each CDR3. The D gene is left open where the match is weak. A row's size may be missing; if present it is once, few, many or a size class.

clone size,D gene,J gene,V gene,CDR3 protein,CDR3 DNA
.,.,TRBJ2-7,TRBV4-1,CATAPTRTGSIYEQYF,TGCGCCACAGCCCCCACCCGCACAGGGAGTATTTACGAGCAGTACTTC
.,TRBD1,TRBJ1-6,TRBV9,CASSAEPDRAASPLHF,TGTGCCAGCAGCGCGGAGCCAGACAGGGCGGCTTCACCCCTCCACTTT
.,.,TRBJ1-5,TRBV6-1,CASSEGPRNSNQPQHF,TGTGCCAGCAGTGAGGGCCCCCGTAATAGCAATCAGCCCCAGCATTTT
.,.,TRBJ2-1,TRBV7-2,CASSLERREQFF,TGTGCCAGCAGCCTTGAGCGGAGGGAGCAGTTCTTC
.,.,TRBJ1-5,TRBV19,CASSILGGQPQHF,TGTGCCAGTAGTATTTTAGGGGGTCAGCCCCAGCATTTT
.,.,TRBJ1-4,TRBV7-3,CASSRGAEEKLFF,TGTGCCAGCAGTCGGGGGGCAGAAGAAAAACTGTTTTTT
.,.,TRBJ1-6,TRBV6-2/TRBV6-3,CASSPSPGGAPNSPLHF,TGTGCCAGCAGCCCGTCCCCGGGGGGCGCGCCCAATTCACCCCTCCACTTT
.,.,TRBJ2-4,TRBV6-1,CASSEAHGRGVKNIQYF,TGTGCCAGCAGTGAAGCGCATGGCAGGGGGGTCAAAAACATTCAGTACTTC
.,TRBD2,TRBJ2-1,TRBV7-9,CASRAAGTSPESSYNEQFF,TGTGCCAGCAGAGCCGCCGGGACTAGCCCCGAAAGCTCCTACAATGAGCAGTTCTTC
.,.,TRBJ2-7,TRBV2,CASSLDRAYEQYF,TGTGCCAGCAGTCTCGACCGGGCCTACGAGCAGTACTTC
.,.,TRBJ1-5,TRBV29-1,CSVASEFQPQHF,TGCAGCGTGGCGTCCGAGTTTCAGCCCCAGCATTTT
.,.,TRBJ2-7,TRBV7-3,CASSFGAGLSYEQYF,TGTGCCAGCAGCTTTGGGGCGGGGCTTTCCTACGAGCAGTACTTC
once,.,TRBJ2-3,TRBV24-1,CATSDPGVDTQYF,TGTGCCACCAGTGACCCGGGGGTAGACACGCAGTATTTT
.,.,TRBJ1-1,TRBV27,CASSSGVRHTEAFF,TGTGCCAGCAGTTCGGGGGTTCGGCACACTGAAGCTTTCTTT
.,TRBD2,TRBJ2-3,TRBV4-2,CASGRESTDTQYF,TGTGCCAGCGGGAGGGAGAGCACAGATACGCAGTATTTT
once,.,TRBJ2-7,TRBV29-1,CSARLRAGHLSEQYF,TGCAGCGCCCGCCTCAGGGCAGGCCATCTTTCCGAGCAGTACTTC
.,.,TRBJ1-1,TRBV5-1,CASSLAGGDTEAFF,TGCGCCAGCAGCTTGGCGGGGGGCGACACTGAAGCTTTCTTT
.,.,TRBJ2-7,TRBV18,CASSSGYHEDSYEQYF,TGTGCCAGCTCATCGGGCTATCACGAAGATTCCTACGAGCAGTACTTC
once,TRBD2,TRBJ2-3,TRBV7-3,CASSPSGGSTDTQYF,TGTGCCAGCAGCCCCTCGGGAGGCTCCACAGATACGCAGTATTTT
.,.,TRBJ2-5,TRBV3-1/TRBV3-2,CASSRGSTSRYF,TGTGCCAGCAGCCGAGGCTCGACCTCCCGGTACTTC
.,.,TRBJ1-6,TRBV7-9,CASSVGDIHSPLHF,TGTGCCAGCAGCGTCGGGGACATCCATTCACCCCTCCACTTT
.,TRBD1,TRBJ1-3,TRBV3-1/TRBV3-2,CASSHRGGSGNTIYF,TGTGCCAGCAGCCACAGGGGGGGTTCCGGAAACACCATATATTTT
.,.,TRBJ1-4,TRBV15,CATSNRRGTNEKLFF,TGTGCCACCAGCAACCGCCGGGGGACTAATGAAAAACTGTTTTTT
.,.,TRBJ1-5,TRBV6-1,CASSEVLYSNQPQHF,TGTGCCAGCAGTGAAGTACTCTATAGCAATCAGCCCCAGCATTTT
few,.,TRBJ1-2,TRBV7-3,CASSLGSGLGYGYTF,TGTGCCAGCAGCTTAGGTTCTGGCCTCGGCTATGGCTACACCTTC
.,.,TRBJ1-1,TRBV5-1,CASSLGRGRMNTEAFF,TGCGCCAGCAGCTTGGGCAGGGGACGGATGAACACTGAAGCTTTCTTT
few,TRBD1,TRBJ2-7,TRBV20-1,CSASRDSNYEQYF,TGCAGTGCTAGTCGGGACAGCAACTACGAGCAGTACTTC
few,TRBD1,TRBJ2-7,TRBV9,CASSVGGTAGAYEQYF,TGTGCCAGCAGCGTAGGAGGGACAGCAGGGGCCTACGAGCAGTACTTC
once,TRBD1,TRBJ1-3,TRBV28,CASSLSGGFPIYF,TGTGCCAGCAGTTTATCAGGGGGATTCCCCATATATTTT